This is a list of T cell receptor beta chains from one sample in a study of human T cells and chemical hapten exposure. MiXCR was run by TCRdb on the RACE reads, yielding one entry per CDR3 protein. The sample lists about 99,000 distinct CDR3 sequences, around 11% occurring once. The sample consisted of whole blood, taken in connection with sensitization to the hapten diphenylcyclopropenone (DPC). These receptors all stem from a woman in her thirties or forties with alopecia areata. Some clones in this sample may be carry-over from other donors' samples. The CDR3 runs from the conserved cysteine through the conserved F or W. Fields, in order: V gene, D gene, clone size, J gene, CDR3 DNA, CDR3 protein. The D gene is left open where the match is weak. Some rows mark clone size as missing; the rest say once, few, many or name a class of expanded clone.

V gene: TRBV7-2; D gene: .; clone size: .; J gene: TRBJ2-3; CDR3 DNA: TGTGCCAGCACCCAATCCCTTAGCACAGATACGCAGTATTTT; CDR3 protein: CASTQSLSTDTQYF
V gene: TRBV3-1; D gene: TRBD1; clone size: many; J gene: TRBJ1-2; CDR3 DNA: TGTGCCAGCAGCCAAGGGGACAGGGCGGACGGCTACACCTTC; CDR3 protein: CASSQGDRADGYTF
V gene: TRBV5-4; D gene: .; clone size: many; J gene: TRBJ2-6; CDR3 DNA: TGTGCCAGCAGCTTGGGTGCAGTCCTGACTTTC; CDR3 protein: CASSLGAVLTF
V gene: TRBV7-3; D gene: .; clone size: .; J gene: TRBJ2-1; CDR3 DNA: TGTGCCAGCAGCCCGGCTTGGGATTCCTACAATGAGCAGTTCTTC; CDR3 protein: CASSPAWDSYNEQFF
V gene: TRBV5-1; D gene: TRBD2; clone size: few; J gene: TRBJ2-7; CDR3 DNA: TGCGCCAGCAGCGCCGGGACTAGCGGCACCTACGAGCAGTACTTC; CDR3 protein: CASSAGTSGTYEQYF
V gene: TRBV25-1; D gene: .; clone size: .; J gene: TRBJ2-4; CDR3 DNA: TGTGCCAGCAGTGAATATGAAGGGTCCAAAAACATTCAGTACTTC; CDR3 protein: CASSEYEGSKNIQYF
V gene: TRBV11-1; D gene: TRBD1; clone size: few; J gene: TRBJ2-1; CDR3 DNA: TGTGCCAGCAGCCCTACCGGGACAGTTTTCGGTGAGCAGTTCTTC; CDR3 protein: CASSPTGTVFGEQFF
V gene: TRBV29-1; D gene: TRBD1; clone size: .; J gene: TRBJ2-4; CDR3 DNA: TGCAGCGTTATGACAGGGGGGGTCAAAAACATTCAGTACTTC; CDR3 protein: CSVMTGGVKNIQYF
V gene: TRBV29-1; D gene: .; clone size: .; J gene: TRBJ1-1; CDR3 DNA: TGCAGCGTGTTACAGGGTCCCACTGAAGCTTTCTTT; CDR3 protein: CSVLQGPTEAFF
V gene: TRBV6-2/TRBV6-3; D gene: .; clone size: few; J gene: TRBJ1-2; CDR3 DNA: TGTGCCAGCAGTTTTGAGGAACTCCGTGGCTACACCTTC; CDR3 protein: CASSFEELRGYTF
V gene: TRBV6-2/TRBV6-3; D gene: .; clone size: few; J gene: TRBJ2-1; CDR3 DNA: TGTGCCAGCAGTTACTCCCCCAGCAATGAGCAGTTCTTC; CDR3 protein: CASSYSPSNEQFF
V gene: TRBV20-1; D gene: .; clone size: few; J gene: TRBJ2-7; CDR3 DNA: TGCAGTGCTAGCATGAGCGACGGTCGCGTTTACGAGCAGTACTTC; CDR3 protein: CSASMSDGRVYEQYF
V gene: TRBV12-3/TRBV12-4; D gene: .; clone size: many; J gene: TRBJ2-6; CDR3 DNA: TGTGCCAGCAGTTCGGTATCTACCGGGGCCAACGTCCTGACTTTC; CDR3 protein: CASSSVSTGANVLTF
V gene: TRBV20-1; D gene: TRBD2; clone size: .; J gene: TRBJ2-7; CDR3 DNA: TGCAGTGCTGGCCCTCTAGCGGGGCCAGGCTACGAGCAGTACTTC; CDR3 protein: CSAGPLAGPGYEQYF
V gene: TRBV20-1; D gene: TRBD2; clone size: few; J gene: TRBJ2-1; CDR3 DNA: TGCAGTGCTAGTGGGCTAGCGGGAGGGAGTGAGCAGTTCTTC; CDR3 protein: CSASGLAGGSEQFF
V gene: TRBV6-2/TRBV6-3; D gene: TRBD2; clone size: .; J gene: TRBJ2-3; CDR3 DNA: TGTGCCAGCAGTTACTCTTCTCTAGCGGGAGGCCGGGATACGCAGTATTTT; CDR3 protein: CASSYSSLAGGRDTQYF
V gene: TRBV6-2/TRBV6-3; D gene: TRBD1; clone size: .; J gene: TRBJ1-5; CDR3 DNA: TGTGCCAGCAGCTACTACTGGGGACAGGGAGAAGGCAATCAGCCCCAGCATTTT; CDR3 protein: CASSYYWGQGEGNQPQHF
V gene: TRBV9; D gene: TRBD2; clone size: .; J gene: TRBJ2-3; CDR3 DNA: TGTGCCAGCAGCGCCCGAGCGGGAGGTGGGGCAGATACGCAGTATTTT; CDR3 protein: CASSARAGGGADTQYF
V gene: TRBV5-1; D gene: .; clone size: many; J gene: TRBJ2-6; CDR3 DNA: TGCGCCAGCAGCTTGGCATTTAGGCGTTCTGGGGCCAACGTCCTGACTTTC; CDR3 protein: CASSLAFRRSGANVLTF
V gene: TRBV12-3/TRBV12-4; D gene: .; clone size: few; J gene: TRBJ1-2; CDR3 DNA: TGTGCCAGCAGTTTAGGTAGTGAGGCAGCAGGCTACACCTTC; CDR3 protein: CASSLGSEAAGYTF
V gene: TRBV20-1; D gene: .; clone size: few; J gene: TRBJ2-3; CDR3 DNA: TGCAGTGCTACCCCACTGGTGCGGATCACAGATACGCAGTATTTT; CDR3 protein: CSATPLVRITDTQYF
V gene: TRBV28; D gene: .; clone size: many; J gene: TRBJ2-3; CDR3 DNA: TGTGCCAGCAGCCCCGGTGATACGCAGTATTTT; CDR3 protein: CASSPGDTQYF
V gene: TRBV12-5; D gene: .; clone size: .; J gene: TRBJ2-2; CDR3 DNA: TGTGCTAGTGGGATAGGGCACGGGGAGCTGTTTTTT; CDR3 protein: CASGIGHGELFF